What follows describes a single T cell receptor beta chain. Its specificity is unknown. The record originates from a study of T cells in localized non-small cell lung cancer. Study observations and caveats: Higher adjacent-lung clonality was associated with shorter survival. Adjacent uninvolved lung had the highest clonality, suggesting focused antigen responses. Because researchers sequenced only one region of the tumor, heterogeneity is still possible. Appearances in adjacent lung were noted for a median around 55 of the top 100 tumor clones.

J gave up 6 bases and V 4 bases, and 13 bases lay outside the gene matches. This CDR3 spans 16 amino acids. Per the germline V gene, CDR1 is SQVTM and CDR2 is ANQGSEA. Sequenced by immunoSEQ multiplex PCR; TCRdb stores in-frame clones only, minus some. The profile shows 3,000 to 4,500 clones, 24% of them singletons. The chain is built from TRBV29-1 and TRBJ2-2, with 8 bases aligning to TRBD1. The receptor comes from a woman aged 35 to 69 with stage I lung adenocarcinoma. Here the sequenced sample was lung tumor tissue, taken before any cancer treatment. The CDR3 DNA sequence: TGCAGCGTTGTGCAGGGGGCAGGGGAAGTCTCCGGGGAGCTGTTTTTT. Translation: CSVVQGAGEVSGELFF.